The T cell receptor (beta chain) described here comes from a study of beta chain features in type 1 diabetes. CDR3 length equals 15 residues. Germline loops: CDR1 SGHTA, CDR2 FQGNSA. V trimming: 4 bases; J trimming: 6 bases; junction bases outside the gene matches: 5. The whole isolated RNA underwent reverse transcription, so sequencing captured expressed TCRB transcripts. Clones were sequenced by immunoSEQ multiplex PCR, and TCRdb holds only the in-frame ones, with some missing. The sample has fewer than 900,000 clones, roughly a sixth seen once. This clone has just a few counts. What it binds is unknown. Study outcomes and limitations: Possible PCR preference for shorter templates applied equally to patients and controls.

This clonotype originated in a woman aged 18-29 years in good health. V usage is TRBV7-2 and J usage is TRBJ2-2; 10 nucleotides match TRBD1. The sequenced sample was naive CD4+ T cells from blood. The CDR3 loop reads CASSSRDRGAGELFF. The CDR3, as DNA: TGTGCCAGCAGCTCTCGGGACAGGGGTGCCGGGGAGCTGTTTTTT.